The 17 T cell receptor beta chains reported below all come from one sample, sequenced in a study of OX40 agonist ivuxolimab in advanced cancers. Data came from immunoSEQ multiplex PCR; TCRdb stores just in-frame clones and leaves some out. Of tens of thousands of clones in the sample, just under 90% are singletons; the top ten hold about a quarter. The starting material was CD4+ or CD8+ T cells sorted from blood, obtained in a trial of the OX40 agonist ivuxolimab. All receptors come from an adult with an advanced solid tumor such as melanoma, head and neck, liver or kidney cancer.

The chain uses TRBV5-4 and TRBJ2-7; D ambiguous. The CDR3 extends over 12 amino acids. In germline, CDR1 is SGHNT, CDR2 YYREEE (reference sequence). Trimming took off 7 bases at V and 7 bases at J, with 15 bases between the two ends. The CDR3 bases are TGTGCCAGCGAAAGTCTGATGGGGGAGCAGTACTTC. Translated, it gives CASESLMGEQYF.

V usage is TRBV6-5 and J usage is TRBJ2-3, with TRBD1 matching 9 bases. The trim removed 4 bases at V and 7 bases at J, leaving 6 bases unmatched. The CDR3 is 14 amino acids. Germline CDR1 MNHEY, CDR2 SVGAGI. The DNA of the CDR3 is TGTGCCAGCAGTTCGGACAGGGGATATTATACGCAGTATTTT. Translated: CASSSDRGYYTQYF.

Concerning this clone: The junction does not match germline at one end; this may be a read error. The chain carries TRBV5-6 and TRBJ1-2; TRBD1 might be the D (5 bases). Germline V lookup: CDR1 SGHDT, CDR2 YYEEEE. The CDR3 runs to 13 residues. The CDR3 sequence is CASSPMGGLRPLF. Written as DNA, the CDR3 is TGTGCCAGCAGCCCCATGGGGGGACTAAGGCCTCTCTTC.

The chain carries TRBV7-8 and TRBJ1-5, with D maybe TRBD1 (5 bases). This CDR3 is 13 amino acids long. V was shortened by 5 bases and J by 5 bases, with 10 bases between the two germline ends. The germline V gene has CDR1 SGHVS and CDR2 FQNEAQ. CDR3 bases: TGTGCCAGCAGCCATCAAGGGGATCAGCCCCAGCATTTT. The encoded protein is CASSHQGDQPQHF.

The CDR3 DNA sequence: TGTGCCAGCAGGGGGGACACCGCGAACACTGAAGCTTTCTTT. Translated, it gives CASRGDTANTEAFF. This chain uses TRBV2 with TRBJ1-1; a possible D gene is TRBD1 (6 bases). The V end lost 6 bases, the J end lost 1 base, and 12 bases lay between the germline ends. Per the germline V gene, CDR1 is SNHLY and CDR2 is FYNNEI. The CDR3 runs 14 residues.

This chain uses TRBV19 with TRBJ2-6, with 8 bases identical to TRBD2. The V and J ends lost 8 bases and 0 bases, in that order; junction bases with no gene match: 18. The CDR3 loop spans 20 amino acids. Germline V gene sequence: CDR1 LNHDA, CDR2 SQIVND (reference sequence). The DNA for the CDR3 is TGTGCCAGTTACTCCGGGACTAGTGGGGGGGACGACTCTGGGGCCAACGTCCTGACTTTC. It encodes CASYSGTSGGDDSGANVLTF.

The chain employs TRBV9 and TRBJ1-5; D remains ambiguous. Germline CDR1 reads SGDLS; CDR2 reads YYNGEE. CDR3 length: 14 amino acids. V was shortened by 0 bases and J by 7 bases, with 11 bases between the two germline ends. CDR3 bases: TGTGCCAGCAGCGTAGCAAGGGAAGGACAGCCCCAGCATTTT. Translated, it gives CASSVAREGQPQHF.

This chain uses TRBV5-4 with TRBJ2-3; either TRBD1 or TRBD2 may supply D (5 bases each). This CDR3 has 16 amino acids. Deletions cut 4 bases from V and 1 base from J, with 16 bases between. Germline lookup yields CDR1 SGHNT and CDR2 YYREEE (reference sequence). CDR3 protein: CASSPAVVGGTDTQYF. CDR3 nucleotides: TGTGCCAGCAGCCCCGCCGTAGTGGGGGGCACAGATACGCAGTATTTT.

V gene TRBV7-8 combines with J gene TRBJ1-5, with D unresolved. Trimming stripped 0 bases from V and 2 bases from J, with 8 bases between. Germline V gene lookup returns CDR1 SGHVS and CDR2 FQNEAQ. This CDR3 has 15 amino acids. CDR3 in DNA: TGTGCCAGCAGCTTAGCAGTCTCGGGCAATCAGCCCCAGCATTTT. Translated, it gives CASSLAVSGNQPQHF.

This rearrangement joins TRBV19 to TRBJ2-1; 7 nucleotides line up with TRBD1. The CDR3 length is 13 residues. J lost 8 bases, V lost 3 bases, and 4 bases had no gene match. Germline CDR1 and CDR2: LNHDA and SQIVND (reference sequence). The CDR3 DNA follows: TGTGCCAGTAGTATTGGACAGGCTCATGAGCAGTTCTTC. It codes for CASSIGQAHEQFF.

The chain combines TRBV6-6 with TRBJ1-2; tentative D call: TRBD1 (5 bases). This CDR3 contains 16 residues. From germline, CDR1 is MNHNY and CDR2 SVGAGI (reference sequence). Trimming cost V 5 bases and J 0 bases, with 16 bases left between them. CDR3 residues: CASSHNRDSANYGYTF. In DNA, the CDR3 is TGTGCCAGCAGTCACAACCGGGACTCGGCTAACTATGGCTACACCTTC.

The genes are TRBV27 and TRBJ2-7; 11 bases line up with TRBD1. This CDR3 has 16 residues. V gave up 8 bases and J gave up 2 bases; unmatched junction bases: 11. Germline CDR1 MNHEY, CDR2 SMNVEV (reference sequence). The CDR3 region is CASGLVSGQGAYEQYF. In nucleotides, the CDR3 is TGTGCCAGCGGGCTAGTTTCGGGACAGGGGGCCTACGAGCAGTACTTC.

With regard to this clone: One junction end disagrees with the germline gene, perhaps due to a read error. V gene TRBV5-4 combines with J gene TRBJ2-3, with D tentatively TRBD2 (5 bases). The germline CDR1 and CDR2 sequences are SGHNT and YYREEE (reference sequence). The CDR3 is 16 residues long. The CDR3 nucleotides read TGTGCCAGCAGCCCCGGCGAGTCCCTAGCACAGACCCCGGGGTTTTTT. Translating it yields CASSPGESLAQTPGFF.

The CDR3 coding sequence is TGCGCCAGCAGCCAAGAAGGCGGTGGCACTGAAGCTTTCTTT. As protein: CASSQEGGGTEAFF. The chain carries TRBV4-3 and TRBJ1-1; D ambiguous. CDR1 is LGHNA and CDR2 is YSLEER in the germline V gene. CDR3 length: 14 amino acids. V dropped 0 bases and J dropped 4 bases, with 9 bases sitting between them.

This chain connects TRBV10-3 to TRBJ2-1, with D maybe TRBD1 (6 bases). The length of the CDR3 is 15 residues. The germline V and J ends were trimmed by 2 bases and 7 bases, with 15 bases remaining between them. Germline CDR1 is ENHRY and CDR2 is SYGVKD. CDR3 DNA sequence: TGTGCCATCAGTGAGGGGGGCGGCATGTTAAATGAGCAGTTCTTC. Translation gives CAISEGGGMLNEQFF.

The chain joins TRBV9 to TRBJ2-7; a possible D gene is TRBD2 (7 bases). CDR3 size: 13 residues. The V end lost 3 bases, the J end lost 5 bases, and 12 bases lay between the germline ends. The V gene's germline CDR1 is SGDLS and CDR2 YYNGEE. DNA for the CDR3: TGTGCCAGCAGCGCCGGGGGGCGCGACGAGCAGTACTTC. It codes for CASSAGGRDEQYF. Supplemented by reference TRBV9 and TRBJ2-7, the full variable domain reads DSGVTQTPKHLITATGQRVTLRCSPRSGDLSVYWYQQSLDQGLQFLIQYYNGEERAKGNILERFSAQQFPDLHSELNLSSLELGDSALYFCASSAGGRDEQYFGPGTRLTVT.

The chain joins TRBV7-6 to TRBJ1-1, with D maybe TRBD1 (6 bases). V was cut by 4 bases and J by 6 bases, with 12 bases left in between. The CDR3 length is 13 residues. Germline CDR1 and CDR2: SGHVS and FNYEAQ. The CDR3 nucleotides are TGTGCCAGCAGCTCTAGGGACACCCCTGAAGCTTTCTTT. Encoded protein: CASSSRDTPEAFF.